This T cell receptor (beta chain) stems from a study of OX40 agonist ivuxolimab in advanced cancers. Study-wide context: Previous treatment with anti-PD-1, anti-PD-L1 or anti-CTLA-4 therapy was allowed; about 40% had received some.

A note on this clone: Antigen: not known. At one end, the junction sequence differs from germline, possibly due to a read error.

There are 14 residues in the CDR3. Germline CDR1 reads ENHRY; CDR2 reads SYGVKD. Produced via immunoSEQ multiplex PCR; TCRdb's table is partial and in-frame only. The data hold roughly 80,000 clones, with approximately 91% observed a single time. Points from the study as a whole: Among the least clonally expanded were partial responders at 0.1-3.0 mg/kg. Expanded peripheral T-cell antigen specificity went undetermined.

The receptor comes from an adult with an advanced solid tumor such as melanoma, head and neck, liver or kidney cancer. The sequencing here drew on CD4+ or CD8+ T cells sorted from blood, taken in a trial of the OX40 agonist ivuxolimab. The chain combines TRBV10-3 with TRBJ2-7; no definite D call. Written as DNA, the CDR3 is TGTGCCAGCAGTTCCCGAGGTAGCAGGTACGAGCAGTACTTC. Protein product: CASSSRGSRYEQYF.